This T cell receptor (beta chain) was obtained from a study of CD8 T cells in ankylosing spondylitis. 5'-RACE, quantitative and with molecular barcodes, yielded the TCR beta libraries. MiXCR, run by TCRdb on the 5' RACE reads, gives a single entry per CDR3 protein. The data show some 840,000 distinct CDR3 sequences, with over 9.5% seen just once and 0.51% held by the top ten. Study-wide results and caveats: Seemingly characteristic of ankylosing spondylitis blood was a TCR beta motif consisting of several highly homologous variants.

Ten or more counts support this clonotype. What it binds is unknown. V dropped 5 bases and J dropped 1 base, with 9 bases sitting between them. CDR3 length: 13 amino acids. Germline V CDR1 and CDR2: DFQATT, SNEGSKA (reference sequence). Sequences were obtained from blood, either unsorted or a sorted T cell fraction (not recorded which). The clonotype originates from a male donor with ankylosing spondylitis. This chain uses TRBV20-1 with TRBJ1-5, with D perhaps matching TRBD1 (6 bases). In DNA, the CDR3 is TGCAGTGCTTCGCAGGGGAGCAATCAGCCCCAGCATTTT. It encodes CSASQGSNQPQHF.